The clone carrying this T cell receptor (beta chain) has only a few counts. Germline loops: CDR1 SNHLY, CDR2 FYNNEI. The CDR3 extends over 15 amino acids. V was pared by 8 bases and J by 3 bases, with 8 bases of the junction left unmatched. TCRdb re-clonotyped the PCR reads through MiXCR. The table shows tens of thousands of clones, with approximately 15% occurring only once. The data are from a study of metastatic and nonmetastatic thyroid tumors. All patients were untreated before thyroid surgery. The clonotype was recovered from a female donor with papillary thyroid cancer or a benign thyroid nodule (not recorded which). Some clones in this sample may be carry-over from other donors' samples. The chain joins TRBV2 to TRBJ2-2; 8 positions match TRBD1. Sequencing used blood. In DNA, the CDR3 is TGTGCCAGCTTGGAAGGGACAGGCTACACCGGGGAGCTGTTTTTT. This sequence encodes CASLEGTGYTGELFF.